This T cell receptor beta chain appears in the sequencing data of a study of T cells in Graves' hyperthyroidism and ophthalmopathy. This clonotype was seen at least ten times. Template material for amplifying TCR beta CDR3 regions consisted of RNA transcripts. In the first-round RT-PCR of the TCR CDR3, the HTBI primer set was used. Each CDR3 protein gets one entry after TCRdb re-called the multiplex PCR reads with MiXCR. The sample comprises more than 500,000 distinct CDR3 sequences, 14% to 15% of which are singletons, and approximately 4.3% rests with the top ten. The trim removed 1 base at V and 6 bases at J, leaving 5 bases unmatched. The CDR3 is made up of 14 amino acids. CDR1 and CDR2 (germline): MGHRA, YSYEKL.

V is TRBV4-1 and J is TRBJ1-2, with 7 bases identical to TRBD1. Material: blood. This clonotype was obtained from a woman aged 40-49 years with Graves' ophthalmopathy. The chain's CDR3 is CASSQAQGNHGYTF. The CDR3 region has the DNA TGCGCCAGCAGCCAAGCACAGGGGAATCATGGCTACACCTTC.